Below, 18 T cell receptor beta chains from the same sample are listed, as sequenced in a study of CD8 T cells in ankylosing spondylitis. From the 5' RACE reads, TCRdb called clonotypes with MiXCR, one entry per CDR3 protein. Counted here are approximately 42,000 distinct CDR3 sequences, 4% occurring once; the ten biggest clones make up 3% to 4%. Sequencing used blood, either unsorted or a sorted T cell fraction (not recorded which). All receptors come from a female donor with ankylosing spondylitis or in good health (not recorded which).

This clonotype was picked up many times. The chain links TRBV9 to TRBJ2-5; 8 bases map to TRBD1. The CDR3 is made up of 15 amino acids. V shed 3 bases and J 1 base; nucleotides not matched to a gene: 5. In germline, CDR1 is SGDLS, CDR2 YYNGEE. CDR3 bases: TGTGCCAGCAGCGGGACAGGGACCGTCCAAGAGACCCAGTACTTC. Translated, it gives CASSGTGTVQETQYF.

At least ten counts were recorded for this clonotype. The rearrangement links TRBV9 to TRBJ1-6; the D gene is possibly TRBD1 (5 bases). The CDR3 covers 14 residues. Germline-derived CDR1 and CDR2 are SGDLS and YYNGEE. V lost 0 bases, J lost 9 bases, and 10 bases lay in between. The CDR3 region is CASSVGGERSPLHF. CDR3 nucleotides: TGTGCCAGCAGCGTAGGAGGGGAACGTTCACCCCTCCACTTT. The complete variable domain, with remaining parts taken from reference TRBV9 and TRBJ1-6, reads DSGVTQTPKHLITATGQRVTLRCSPRSGDLSVYWYQQSLDQGLQFLIQYYNGEERAKGNILERFSAQQFPDLHSELNLSSLELGDSALYFCASSVGGERSPLHFGNGTRLTVT.

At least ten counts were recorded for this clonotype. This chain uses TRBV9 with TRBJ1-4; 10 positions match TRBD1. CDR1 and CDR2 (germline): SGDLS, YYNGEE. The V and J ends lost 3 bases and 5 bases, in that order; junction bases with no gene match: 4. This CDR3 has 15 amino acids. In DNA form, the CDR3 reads TGTGCCAGCAGCGAGGGACAGGGGCGGAATGAAAAACTGTTTTTT. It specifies CASSEGQGRNEKLFF.

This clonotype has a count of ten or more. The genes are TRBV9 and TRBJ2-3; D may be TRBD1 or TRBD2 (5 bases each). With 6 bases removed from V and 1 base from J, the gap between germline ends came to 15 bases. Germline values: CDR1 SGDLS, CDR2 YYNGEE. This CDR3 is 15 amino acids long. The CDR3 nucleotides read TGTGCCAGCAACTCGGATGGGACGGGCACAGATACGCAGTATTTT. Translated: CASNSDGTGTDTQYF.

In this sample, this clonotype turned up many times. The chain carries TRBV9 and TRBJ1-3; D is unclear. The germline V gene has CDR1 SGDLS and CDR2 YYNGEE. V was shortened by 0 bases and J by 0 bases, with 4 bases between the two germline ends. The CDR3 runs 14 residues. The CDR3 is CASSVDHSGNTIYF. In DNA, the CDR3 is TGTGCCAGCAGCGTAGATCACTCTGGAAACACCATATATTTT.

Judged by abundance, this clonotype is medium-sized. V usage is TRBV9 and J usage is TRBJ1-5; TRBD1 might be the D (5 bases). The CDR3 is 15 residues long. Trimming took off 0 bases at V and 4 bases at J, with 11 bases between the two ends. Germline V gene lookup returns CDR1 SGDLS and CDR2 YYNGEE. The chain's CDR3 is CASSVAGGRNQPQHF. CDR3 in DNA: TGTGCCAGCAGCGTAGCCGGGGGGAGAAATCAGCCCCAGCATTTT.

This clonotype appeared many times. In nucleotides, the CDR3 is TGTGCCAGCAGCATAGGACTAGCGGGGGACACCGGGGAGCTGTTTTTT. Translating it yields CASSIGLAGDTGELFF. The chain couples TRBV9 to TRBJ2-2; TRBD2 agrees at 13 bases. The CDR3 length is 16 residues. Trimming took 4 bases from V and 3 from J; bases not matched to a gene: 3. In germline, CDR1 is SGDLS, CDR2 YYNGEE.

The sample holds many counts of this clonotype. In DNA form, the CDR3 reads TGTGCCAGCAGCGTAGAGCCCCTCAGTCCCAGCTCCTACAATGAGCAGTTCTTC. Its translation is CASSVEPLSPSSYNEQFF. The V gene is TRBV9, the J gene TRBJ2-1; D unresolved. CDR3 length equals 18 residues. The germline V and J ends were trimmed by 0 bases and 0 bases, with 16 bases remaining between them. CDR1 is SGDLS, CDR2 YYNGEE, per germline.

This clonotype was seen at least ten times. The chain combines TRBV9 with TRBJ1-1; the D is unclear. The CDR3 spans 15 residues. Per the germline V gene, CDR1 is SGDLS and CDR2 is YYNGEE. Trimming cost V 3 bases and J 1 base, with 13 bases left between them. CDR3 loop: CASSGGPAENTEAFF. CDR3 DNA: TGTGCCAGCAGCGGCGGGCCAGCGGAGAACACTGAAGCTTTCTTT.

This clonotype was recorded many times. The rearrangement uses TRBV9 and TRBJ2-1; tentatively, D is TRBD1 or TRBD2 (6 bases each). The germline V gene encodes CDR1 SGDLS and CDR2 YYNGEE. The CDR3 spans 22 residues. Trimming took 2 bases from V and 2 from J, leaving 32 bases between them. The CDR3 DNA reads TGTGCCAGCAGCGTGCGGGACGCTTTAAGTCAGGGGTTACTCATCACCTACAATGAGCAGTTCTTC. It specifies CASSVRDALSQGLLITYNEQFF.

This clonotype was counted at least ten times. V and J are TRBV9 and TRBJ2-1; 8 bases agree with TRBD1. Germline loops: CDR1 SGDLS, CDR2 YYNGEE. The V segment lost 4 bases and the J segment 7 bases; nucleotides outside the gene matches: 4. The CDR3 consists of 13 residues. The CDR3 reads CASSPTGGNEQFF. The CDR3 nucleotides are TGTGCCAGCAGCCCCACAGGGGGGAATGAGCAGTTCTTC. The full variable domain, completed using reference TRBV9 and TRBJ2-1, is DSGVTQTPKHLITATGQRVTLRCSPRSGDLSVYWYQQSLDQGLQFLIQYYNGEERAKGNILERFSAQQFPDLHSELNLSSLELGDSALYFCASSPTGGNEQFFGPGTRLTVL.

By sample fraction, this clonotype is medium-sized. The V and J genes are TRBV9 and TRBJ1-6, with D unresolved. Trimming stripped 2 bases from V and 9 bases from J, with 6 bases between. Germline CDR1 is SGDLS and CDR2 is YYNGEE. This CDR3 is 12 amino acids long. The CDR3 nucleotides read TGTGCCAGCAGCGTGGGCCGTTCACCCCTCCACTTT. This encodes CASSVGRSPLHF.

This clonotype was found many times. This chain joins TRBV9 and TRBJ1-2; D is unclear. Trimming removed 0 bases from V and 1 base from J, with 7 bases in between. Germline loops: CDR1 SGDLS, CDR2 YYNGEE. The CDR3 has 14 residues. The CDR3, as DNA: TGTGCCAGCAGCGTAGGCGGCCTTAACTATGGCTACACCTTC. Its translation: CASSVGGLNYGYTF.

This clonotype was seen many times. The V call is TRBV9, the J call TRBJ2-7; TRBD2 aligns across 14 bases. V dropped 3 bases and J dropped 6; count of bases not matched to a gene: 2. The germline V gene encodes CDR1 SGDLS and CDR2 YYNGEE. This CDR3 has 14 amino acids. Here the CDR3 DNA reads TGTGCCAGCAGCGCGACTAGCGGGGGGGCCGAGCAGTACTTC. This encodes CASSATSGGAEQYF.

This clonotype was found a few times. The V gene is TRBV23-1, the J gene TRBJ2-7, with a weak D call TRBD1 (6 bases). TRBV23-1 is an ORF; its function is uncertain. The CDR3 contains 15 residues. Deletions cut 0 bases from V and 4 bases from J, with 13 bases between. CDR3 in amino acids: CASSQSADRYYEQYF. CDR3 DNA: TGCGCCAGCAGTCAATCAGCGGACAGATATTACGAGCAGTACTTC.

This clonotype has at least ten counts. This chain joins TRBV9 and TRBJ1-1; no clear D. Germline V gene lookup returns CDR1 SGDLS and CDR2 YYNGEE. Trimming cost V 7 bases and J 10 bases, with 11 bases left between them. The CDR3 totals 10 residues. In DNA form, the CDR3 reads TGTGCCAGCGGCGCGGATGGAGCTTTCTTT. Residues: CASGADGAFF.

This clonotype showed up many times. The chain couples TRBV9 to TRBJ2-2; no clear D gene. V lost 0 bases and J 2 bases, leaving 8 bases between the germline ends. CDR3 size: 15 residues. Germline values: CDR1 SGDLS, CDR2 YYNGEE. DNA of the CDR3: TGTGCCAGCAGCGTAGACCAATCTAACACCGGGGAGCTGTTTTTT. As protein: CASSVDQSNTGELFF.

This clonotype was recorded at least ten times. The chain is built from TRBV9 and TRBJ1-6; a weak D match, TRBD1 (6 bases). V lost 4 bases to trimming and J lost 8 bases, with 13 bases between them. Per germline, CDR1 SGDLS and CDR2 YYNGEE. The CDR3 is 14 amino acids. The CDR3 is CASSLRTDDSPLHF. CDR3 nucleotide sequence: TGTGCCAGCAGCCTTCGGACAGATGATTCACCCCTCCACTTT.